This TCR beta chain emerged from a study of cytomegalovirus exposure and HLA in healthy donors. Primers included in the PCR were 60 Vbeta and 13 Jbeta primers. The repertoire was sequenced with immunoSEQ multiplex PCR; TCRdb's copy has only in-frame clones and lacks some. The sample has about 140,000 clones, 60% to 85% seen once. Unmatched junction bases numbered 9, after V lost 5 bases and J lost 4 bases. CDR1 and CDR2 from the germline V gene are LNHDA and SQIVND (reference sequence). The CDR3 length is 15 residues. Material: PBMCs. The rearrangement joins TRBV19 to TRBJ2-7; 9 bases line up with TRBD1. The receptor comes from a man aged 40-49 years in good health and CMV-seronegative. Here the CDR3 DNA reads TGTGCCAGTAGTTCGAACTTGGACAGGGGTTACGAGCAGTACTTC. Residues: CASSSNLDRGYEQYF.